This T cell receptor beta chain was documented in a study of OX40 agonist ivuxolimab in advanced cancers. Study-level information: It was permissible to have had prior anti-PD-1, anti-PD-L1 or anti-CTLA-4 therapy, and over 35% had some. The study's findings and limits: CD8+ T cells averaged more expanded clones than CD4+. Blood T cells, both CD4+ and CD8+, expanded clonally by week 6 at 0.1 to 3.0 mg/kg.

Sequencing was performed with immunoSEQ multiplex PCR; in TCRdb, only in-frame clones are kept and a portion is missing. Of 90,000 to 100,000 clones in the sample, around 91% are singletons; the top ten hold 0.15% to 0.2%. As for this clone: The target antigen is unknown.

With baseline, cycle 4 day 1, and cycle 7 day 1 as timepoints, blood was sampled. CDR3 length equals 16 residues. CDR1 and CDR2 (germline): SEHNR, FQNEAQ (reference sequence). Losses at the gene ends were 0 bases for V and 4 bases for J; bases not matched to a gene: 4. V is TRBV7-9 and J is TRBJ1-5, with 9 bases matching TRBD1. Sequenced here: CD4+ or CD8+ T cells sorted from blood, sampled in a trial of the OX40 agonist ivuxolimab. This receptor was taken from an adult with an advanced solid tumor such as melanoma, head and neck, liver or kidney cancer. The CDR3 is CASSLATGGWNQPQHF. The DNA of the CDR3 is TGTGCCAGCAGCTTAGCTACAGGGGGCTGGAATCAGCCCCAGCATTTT.